This TCR beta chain was recovered during a study of lymphopenia after photon versus proton radiotherapy. The V gene lost 1 base and the J gene lost 0 bases, with 21 bases spanning the gap. Looked up from germline, CDR1 is PRHDT and CDR2 is FYEKMQ (reference sequence). The CDR3 runs 19 residues. Assay: immunoSEQ multiplex PCR; the TCRdb copy retains only in-frame clones and omits some. The data show just over 30,000 clones, 94% seen once. The chain is built from TRBV13 and TRBJ1-1; a weak D match, TRBD1 (6 bases). This sequence originates from a woman between 45 and 65 years old with cholangiocarcinoma. Sequencing used peripheral blood, obtained from a patient treated with photon-based radiotherapy. This CDR3 reads CASSLDPHAGGGMNTEAFF. CDR3 sequence (DNA): TGTGCCAGCAGCTTAGATCCCCATGCGGGGGGCGGAATGAACACTGAAGCTTTCTTT.